These T cell receptor beta chains were read from a single sample in a study of T-cell memory formation after mild COVID-19. A single record per CDR3 protein comes from TCRdb applying MiXCR to the 5' RACE reads. Among about 240,000 distinct CDR3 sequences listed, roughly 9.4% were seen once. Sequencing used PBMCs or a T cell subset sorted from them (not recorded which). The receptors come from a man between 18 and 29 years old who had mild COVID-19 (a few samples of this study predate the infection). Cell type and time point are not known. Both conserved end residues are part of each CDR3. Each record gives: clone size, J gene, D gene, V gene, CDR3 DNA, CDR3 protein. D genes are given only for firm matches. Size values are once, few and many counts, or a class for expanded clones, and some rows have none.

>few|TRBJ2-3|TRBD2|TRBV9
TGTGCCAGCAGCGGTGCTAGCGGGGGGTCACTCACAGATACGCAGTATTTT
CASSGASGGSLTDTQYF
>few|TRBJ2-3|TRBD2|TRBV6-5
TGTGCCAGCAGTTACGGACTAGCGGGGCCAGATACGCAGTATTTT
CASSYGLAGPDTQYF
>few|TRBJ2-1|.|TRBV5-1
TGCGCCAGCCGGGCGGGGACCCTCAATGAGCAGTTCTTC
CASRAGTLNEQFF
>.|TRBJ2-3|.|TRBV6-2/TRBV6-3
TGTGCCAGCAGTTACACCCGCACAGATACGCAGTATTTT
CASSYTRTDTQYF
>few|TRBJ2-3|.|TRBV9
TGTGCCAGCAGCGGAGAGGGGCTTGTCACAGATACGCAGTATTTT
CASSGEGLVTDTQYF
>.|TRBJ1-6|.|TRBV7-2
TGTGCCAGCAGCTCAGACACAAATTCACCCCTCCACTTT
CASSSDTNSPLHF
>.|TRBJ2-3|TRBD2|TRBV20-1
TGCAGTGTTCAGAGCACGTTTGCGGGGGTGGGCACAGATACGCAGTATTTT
CSVQSTFAGVGTDTQYF
>.|TRBJ1-1|.|TRBV6-1
TGTGCCAGCAGTGAAGCTGGGGGCCACGCTGAAGCTTTCTTT
CASSEAGGHAEAFF
>few|TRBJ1-5|.|TRBV12-3/TRBV12-4
TGTGCCAGCAGGCCGGGGCTAGGGAATCAGCCCCAGCATTTT
CASRPGLGNQPQHF
>.|TRBJ2-1|.|TRBV9
TGTGCCAGCAGCCCCGTTACAGATGAGCAGTTCTTC
CASSPVTDEQFF
>many|TRBJ1-1|.|TRBV25-1
TGTGCCAGCAGTGAATATAGACAGAACACTGAAGCTTTCTTT
CASSEYRQNTEAFF
>.|TRBJ2-1|.|TRBV13
TGTGCCAGCAGCTTAAACGGGGAACACAATGAGCAGTTCTTC
CASSLNGEHNEQFF
>few|TRBJ2-5|TRBD1|TRBV7-8
TGTGCCAGCAGCCAACGCGGGGACAGGGGGCAAGAGACCCAGTACTTC
CASSQRGDRGQETQYF
>.|TRBJ2-1|TRBD2|TRBV7-2
TGTGCCAGCAGCTTAGAGGGACTAGCGGGAGGGCCCTCCTACAATGAGCAGTTCTTC
CASSLEGLAGGPSYNEQFF
>few|TRBJ2-3|TRBD2|TRBV6-5
TGTGCCAGCAGTTACCTAGCGGCCACAGATACGCAGTATTTT
CASSYLAATDTQYF
>.|TRBJ2-2|TRBD1|TRBV6-2/TRBV6-3
TGTGCCAGCAGCCCTACGGGACAGTGGAACACCGGGGAGCTGTTTTTT
CASSPTGQWNTGELFF
>few|TRBJ2-1|.|TRBV5-1
TGCGCCAGCAGCCAACGGGGAAATGAGCAGTTCTTC
CASSQRGNEQFF
>few|TRBJ2-5|TRBD2|TRBV20-1
TGCAGTGCTCCACGACTAGCGGGGGAAGAGACCCAGTACTTC
CSAPRLAGEETQYF
>.|TRBJ1-4|.|TRBV18
TGTGCCAGCTCACGGGGCAATGAAAAACTGTTTTTT
CASSRGNEKLFF
>many|TRBJ1-1|.|TRBV12-3/TRBV12-4
TGTGCCAGCAGCCTCACCTCCGGCGGGCACTTGACTGAAGCTTTCTTT
CASSLTSGGHLTEAFF
>many|TRBJ2-2|TRBD2|TRBV3-1
TGTGCCAGCAGCCAGCTAGCGGGGGGCAACACCGGGGAGCTGTTTTTT
CASSQLAGGNTGELFF
>.|TRBJ2-7|.|TRBV6-2/TRBV6-3
TGTGCCAGCAGACCCCTTAGGACAGTCAGCGAGCAGTACTTC
CASRPLRTVSEQYF
>few|TRBJ2-1|.|TRBV5-1
TGCGCCAGCAGCCCCTTGTCTACCTACAATGAGCAGTTCTTC
CASSPLSTYNEQFF
>few|TRBJ2-3|TRBD2|TRBV5-1
TGCGCCAGCAGGCGGGGGGAGGGCACAGATACGCAGTATTTT
CASRRGEGTDTQYF
>many|TRBJ1-1|.|TRBV5-1
TGCGCCAGCAGCCACGGGACGGCGAACACTGAAGCTTTCTTT
CASSHGTANTEAFF
>.|TRBJ1-5|.|TRBV5-1
TGCGCCAGCAGCCCGGCGGGGCCCCCTGGACCCCAGCATTTT
CASSPAGPPGPQHF